This record covers a single T cell receptor beta chain. Antigen: not known. This entry is derived from a study of beta chain features in type 1 diabetes. Across the whole study: Researchers looked at over 100,000,000 sorted cells across all samples.

A single heparinised blood sample, averaging about 120 mL, was obtained per donor. Findings and caveats of the study: Moderate yet significant TCRB CDR3 shortening was seen in Type 1 diabetes patients in all four CD4+ subsets. A cDNA-based sequencing approach could over-represent cells with high TCR expression. Patients' naive, central memory and Treg TCRB repertoires seemed closer to one another than those of healthy donors.

The isolated RNA, all of it, was reverse transcribed, so expressed TCRB transcripts were what got sequenced. Sequencing was performed with immunoSEQ multiplex PCR; in TCRdb, only in-frame clones are kept and a portion is missing. The sample contains about 650,000 clones, 9.5% to 15% of which appear only once. Source material: naive CD4+ T cells from blood. This receptor was obtained from a man aged 25 to 40 with type 1 diabetes.

CDR3 coding DNA: TGTGCCAGCAGCCACGGGACTGTTCAAGAGACCCAGTACTTC. Translation: CASSHGTVQETQYF. The chain couples TRBV13 to TRBJ2-5; possible D gene TRBD2, 6 bases. V was clipped by 5 bases and J by 2 bases, with 12 bases between them. The CDR3 length is 14 residues. Germline CDR1 reads PRHDT; CDR2 reads FYEKMQ (reference sequence).